The rows below give T cell receptor beta chains drawn from one sample of a study of Siglec-9 on CD8 T cells in melanoma. TCRdb's copy holds only in-frame clones and misses some; the assay was immunoSEQ multiplex PCR. The sample includes 30,000 to 45,000 clones, about 80% seen only once; the top ten take more than 1.5%. Sequenced: Siglec-9- CD8+ T cells sorted from blood. These receptors were taken from a human donor in good health. The CDR3 runs from the conserved cysteine through the conserved F or W. The order of the fields is D gene, CDR3 length, V gene, J gene, clone size, CDR3 protein. A D gene is named only where the DNA matches it firmly. Clone size is not always given. Where it is, it says once, few, many or a class for expanded clones.

.	17	TRBV28	TRBJ1-5	.	CASSPLTSDSSNQPQHF
.	16	TRBV4-1	TRBJ1-1	few	CASSQASSFLNTEAFF
.	15	TRBV5-1	TRBJ2-5	.	CASSITGGILETQYF
.	15	TRBV28	TRBJ2-3	.	CASSFTGSATDTQYF
.	15	TRBV27	TRBJ2-7	.	CASSLFEGVPYEQYF
.	17	TRBV30	TRBJ2-7	.	CAWSSPYYQEGLYEQYF
.	10	TRBV2	TRBJ1-4	few	CASRDGELFF
TRBD1	16	TRBV12-5	TRBJ2-5	.	CASAPGQGPFPETQYF
.	13	TRBV28	TRBJ1-1	.	CASSLSGNTEAFF
TRBD1	15	TRBV27	TRBJ1-4	.	CASPGQGSGNEKLFF
.	15	TRBV4-1	TRBJ2-3	few	CASSQRESEKDTQYF